This paragraph covers one T cell receptor (beta chain) sequence. No antigen is known for it. Profiling relied on immunoSEQ multiplex PCR, and the TCRdb table lists in-frame clones only, not all of them. The table lists 60,000 to 80,000 clones, about 81% of them singletons. This record comes from a study of OX40 agonist ivuxolimab in advanced cancers. Across the whole study: Cancers in dose escalation were hepatocellular, melanoma, renal cell and head and neck. Study results and caveats: Some of the lowest clonal expansion was seen in partial responders at 0.1-3.0 mg/kg. At doses 0.1 to 3.0 mg/kg, CD4+ and CD8+ clones expanded. Some nonresponders additionally presented with little normalized T-cell clonal expansion.

The CDR3 consists of 17 residues. Trimming cost V 3 bases and J 0 bases, with 16 bases left between them. Per germline, CDR1 KGHSH and CDR2 LQKENI. V gene TRBV18 combines with J gene TRBJ2-3; possible D gene TRBD2, 6 bases. The source material was CD4+ or CD8+ T cells sorted from blood, sampled in a trial of the OX40 agonist ivuxolimab. The clonotype comes from an adult with an advanced solid tumor such as melanoma, head and neck, liver or kidney cancer. CDR3 protein: CASSPAAGGYSTDTQYF. The CDR3 DNA reads TGTGCCAGCTCACCTGCAGCGGGCGGGTATAGCACAGATACGCAGTATTTT.